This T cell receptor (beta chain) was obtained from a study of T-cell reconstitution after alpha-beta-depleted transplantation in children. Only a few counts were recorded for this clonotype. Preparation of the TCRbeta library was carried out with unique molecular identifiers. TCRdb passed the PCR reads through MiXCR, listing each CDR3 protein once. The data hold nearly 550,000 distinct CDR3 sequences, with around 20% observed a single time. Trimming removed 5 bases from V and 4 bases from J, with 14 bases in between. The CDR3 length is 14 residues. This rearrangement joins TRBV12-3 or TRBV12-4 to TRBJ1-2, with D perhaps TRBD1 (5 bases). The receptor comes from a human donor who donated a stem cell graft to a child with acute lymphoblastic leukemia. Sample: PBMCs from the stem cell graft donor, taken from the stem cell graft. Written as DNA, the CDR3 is TGTGCCAGCAGTGGGGCCGGGCGTACCTATGGCTACACCTTC. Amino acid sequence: CASSGAGRTYGYTF.